This TCR beta chain was recovered during a study of Graves' ophthalmopathy and Graves' hyperthyroidism. Serum thyroxine and TRAb, along with clinical symptoms, thyroid ultrasound and orbital computed tomography, were what diagnosis relied on. This clonotype was recorded many times. RNA transcripts yielded amplified TCR beta CDR3 regions. RT-PCR in the first round used HTBI primers; a second-round multiplex PCR followed. MiXCR was run by TCRdb on the multiplex PCR reads, yielding one entry per CDR3 protein. The table records 500,000 to 700,000 distinct CDR3 sequences, about 20% of them present only once. V shed 5 bases and J 4 bases; nucleotides not matched to a gene: 11. The CDR3 has 15 residues. Germline V gene sequence: CDR1 DFQATT, CDR2 SNEGSKA (reference sequence).

The chain recombines TRBV20-1 with TRBJ1-5, with TRBD1 identical over 7 bases. The TCR sequence derives from a woman in her late teens or twenties with stable Graves' hyperthyroidism. Some clones in this sample may be carry-over from other donors' samples. Input material: peripheral blood. The CDR3 DNA is TGCAGTGCTCACCAAGGGGGCTCGGGTAATCAGCCCCAGCATTTT. Translating it yields CSAHQGGSGNQPQHF.